This T cell receptor beta chain is drawn from a study of regulatory T cells in long-lasting Graves disease. Study conclusions and caveats: The study examined only peripheral blood, not thyroid tissue. Favoring TRBV28, TRBJ1-2 and TRBJ2-5 was a feature seen in persistent disease.

The time point is: persistent/refractory GD, antithyroid drugs over 5 years with positive TRAb. Scientists built the TCR library using RNA that was extracted from PBMCs. V was cut by 4 bases and J by 4 bases, with 13 bases left in between. Germline CDR1 reads SQVTM; CDR2 reads ANQGSEA. This CDR3 comprises 13 residues. Libraries of TCR beta came from iRepertoire HTBI primers plus Arm-PCR of CDR3 regions. Per the authors' pipeline: The samples included 60 to 65 TRBV and around 15 TRBJ segments. TCRdb re-derived calls from the multiplex PCR reads in MiXCR, one entry per CDR3 protein. These V and J calls rely on TCRdb rather than the paper's analysis. The sample lists a few hundred thousand distinct CDR3 sequences, 20% to 25% occurring once. On this clonotype itself: Its antigen is unknown. A clone one base away is much larger, so this may be a read error.

This TCR came from a woman in her forties with Graves disease. The sample in question was peripheral blood mononuclear cells (PBMCs), obtained when the disease was refractory, from a patient treated with antithyroid drugs. V is TRBV29-1 and J is TRBJ1-1; no clear D gene. This CDR3 reads CSVVKIRSTEAFF. The CDR3 coding sequence is TGCAGCGTTGTAAAGATCCGCAGCACTGAAGCTTTCTTT.